A selection of T cell receptor beta chains follows, all from one sample in a study of T cell responses to AZD1222 COVID-19 vaccine. Repertoires were generated with immunoSEQ multiplex PCR, while TCRdb's copy carries only in-frame clones and drops some. Among some 110,000 clones listed, 70% to 90% were seen once. This sample comprised peripheral blood, obtained on day 0 of AZD1222 vaccination. These receptors originate from an adult in good health. The CDR3 runs from the conserved cysteine through the conserved F or W. Each record gives: CDR3 protein, V gene, D gene, J gene. D genes are given only for firm matches.

CDR3aa: CASSFITNTEAFF
v_gene: TRBV5-1
d_gene: -
j_gene: TRBJ1-1

CDR3aa: CASTQSRGNLYEQYF
v_gene: TRBV6-5
d_gene: -
j_gene: TRBJ2-7

CDR3aa: CASSPWGGNQPQHF
v_gene: TRBV7-2
d_gene: -
j_gene: TRBJ1-5

CDR3aa: CSATDRLKQETQYF
v_gene: TRBV29-1
d_gene: TRBD1
j_gene: TRBJ2-5

CDR3aa: CAIRGGPNQPQHF
v_gene: TRBV10-3
d_gene: -
j_gene: TRBJ1-5

CDR3aa: CASSMGDRGYNEQFF
v_gene: TRBV19
d_gene: TRBD1
j_gene: TRBJ2-1

CDR3aa: CASSQGAGLRETQYF
v_gene: TRBV3-1/TRBV3-2
d_gene: -
j_gene: TRBJ2-5

CDR3aa: CASSVAGGKNYEQYF
v_gene: TRBV9
d_gene: TRBD2
j_gene: TRBJ2-7

CDR3aa: CASSREGPETQYF
v_gene: TRBV5-4
d_gene: -
j_gene: TRBJ2-5

CDR3aa: CAISESLAGDNEQFF
v_gene: TRBV10-3
d_gene: TRBD2
j_gene: TRBJ2-1

CDR3aa: CASSGTGLGPNTEAFF
v_gene: TRBV3-1/TRBV3-2
d_gene: TRBD1
j_gene: TRBJ1-1

CDR3aa: CASSGVGLEETQYF
v_gene: TRBV5-4
d_gene: -
j_gene: TRBJ2-5

CDR3aa: CASSLISGADTDTQYF
v_gene: TRBV28
d_gene: TRBD2
j_gene: TRBJ2-3

CDR3aa: CASSFGPEETQYF
v_gene: TRBV5-4
d_gene: -
j_gene: TRBJ2-5

CDR3aa: CASSLSGNSYEQYF
v_gene: TRBV11-2
d_gene: TRBD2
j_gene: TRBJ2-7

CDR3aa: CASSSQGNYGYTF
v_gene: TRBV5-1
d_gene: -
j_gene: TRBJ1-2

CDR3aa: CASSQVATPGNEQFF
v_gene: TRBV3-1/TRBV3-2
d_gene: -
j_gene: TRBJ2-1

CDR3aa: CASSSQGVADTQYF
v_gene: TRBV28
d_gene: -
j_gene: TRBJ2-3

CDR3aa: CASSEGGGADGYTF
v_gene: TRBV25-1
d_gene: TRBD1
j_gene: TRBJ1-2

CDR3aa: CASRSGGAGRQPQHF
v_gene: TRBV28
d_gene: -
j_gene: TRBJ1-5

CDR3aa: CASSLEAGLLKTQYF
v_gene: TRBV5-4
d_gene: -
j_gene: TRBJ2-5

CDR3aa: CASSQDPPCSSYNEQFF
v_gene: TRBV4-3
d_gene: -
j_gene: TRBJ2-1

CDR3aa: CASTSPRDIYAGYTF
v_gene: TRBV6-1
d_gene: -
j_gene: TRBJ1-2

CDR3aa: CASSPGLAVDEQFF
v_gene: TRBV7-9
d_gene: TRBD2
j_gene: TRBJ2-1

CDR3aa: CASSPAGRGTDTQYF
v_gene: TRBV18
d_gene: -
j_gene: TRBJ2-3

CDR3aa: CASSRFGQDSNQPQHF
v_gene: TRBV18
d_gene: TRBD1
j_gene: TRBJ1-5

CDR3aa: CASSSGGSTYEQYF
v_gene: TRBV19
d_gene: TRBD2
j_gene: TRBJ2-7

CDR3aa: CASSDSGGGRADTQYF
v_gene: TRBV6-4
d_gene: TRBD2
j_gene: TRBJ2-3

CDR3aa: CASSEAPASGPGELFF
v_gene: TRBV6-1
d_gene: TRBD2
j_gene: TRBJ2-2

CDR3aa: CATSVWRGIGMTSNQPQHF
v_gene: TRBV24-1
d_gene: -
j_gene: TRBJ1-5

CDR3aa: CASSLIGEEGEKLFF
v_gene: TRBV7-9
d_gene: -
j_gene: TRBJ1-4

CDR3aa: CASSFGGPSYEQYF
v_gene: TRBV5-4
d_gene: -
j_gene: TRBJ2-7

CDR3aa: CAISEAGVLNEQFF
v_gene: TRBV10-3
d_gene: TRBD2
j_gene: TRBJ2-1

CDR3aa: CASSQTYTGELFF
v_gene: TRBV27
d_gene: -
j_gene: TRBJ2-2

CDR3aa: CASGEGSSYEQYF
v_gene: TRBV7-8
d_gene: TRBD2
j_gene: TRBJ2-7

CDR3aa: CASSYAGGVYNEQFF
v_gene: TRBV5-1
d_gene: TRBD2
j_gene: TRBJ2-1

CDR3aa: CASSQDEEGHEKLFF
v_gene: TRBV3-1/TRBV3-2
d_gene: -
j_gene: TRBJ1-4

CDR3aa: CASSSGNTDTQYF
v_gene: TRBV5-1
d_gene: -
j_gene: TRBJ2-3

CDR3aa: CASSLASLGLAGDNEQFF
v_gene: TRBV7-8
d_gene: TRBD2
j_gene: TRBJ2-1